Listed below are T cell receptor beta chains from one sample, sequenced in a study of CXCR3-negative and CXCR3-positive naive CD8 T cells. TCRdb reanalyzed the 5' RACE reads, giving one entry per CDR3 protein sequence and no DNA. This sample contains 130,000 to 150,000 distinct CDR3 sequences. Input material: naive CXCR3+ CD8+ T cells from blood. These receptors originate from a human donor in good health. Some clones in this sample may be carry-over from other donors' samples. Each CDR3 is given with its conserved first and last residue.

J	V	CDR3
TRBJ2-7	TRBV29-1	CSVAGGETYEQYF
TRBJ1-1	TRBV20-1	CSARDRGAGGPWTEAFF
TRBJ2-7	TRBV9	CASSPVLSTSYEQYF
TRBJ2-7	TRBV28	CASSPEYGSYEQYF
TRBJ1-1	TRBV12-3/TRBV12-4	CASSPEKNVNTEAFF
TRBJ1-1	TRBV2	CASSEFGGDNTEAFF
TRBJ2-7	TRBV15	CATSPSGPSYEQYF
TRBJ2-3	TRBV28	CASGLRRTDTQYF
TRBJ1-4	TRBV5-1	CASSLDDGDIYEKLFF
TRBJ2-2	TRBV20-1	CSARSPGAGDTGELFF
TRBJ2-7	TRBV2	CAVREGRPYEQYF
TRBJ1-5	TRBV29-1	CSHDNPNSNQPQHF
TRBJ2-7	TRBV6-5	CASSSSGTGAYEQYF
TRBJ2-7	TRBV5-6	CASSAGDYEQYF
TRBJ2-7	TRBV5-6	CASSGGLSGGPSYEQYF
TRBJ2-2	TRBV5-6	CASSLMGENTGELFF
TRBJ1-1	TRBV25-1	CASSDYLYEAFF
TRBJ2-7	TRBV4-2	CASSHQNELAEKDEAYEQYF
TRBJ2-7	TRBV29-1	CSVDGGGTTYEQYF
TRBJ2-1	TRBV12-3/TRBV12-4	CASTKDRVTYNEQFF
TRBJ2-1	TRBV20-1	CSARDQTRKPGTSDNEQFF
TRBJ1-2	TRBV28	CASSLPGTGAWGGYTF
TRBJ1-1	TRBV15	CATSILRNTEAFF
TRBJ2-1	TRBV5-4	CASSLVETGFSNEQFF
TRBJ1-3	TRBV7-9	CASSLADTMISGNTIYF
TRBJ2-7	TRBV5-1	CASASGPSYEQYF
TRBJ2-6	TRBV29-1	CSVDVGQAPFSGANVLTF
TRBJ1-1	TRBV20-1	CSAREAFRTVNTEAFF
TRBJ2-1	TRBV29-1	CSVEERAYNEQFF
TRBJ2-1	TRBV11-1	CASSLAVLAGEWSYNEQFF
TRBJ2-5	TRBV29-1	CSVEDPGTEQETQYF
TRBJ2-3	TRBV28	CASRPRQFRGPGTDTQYF
TRBJ1-2	TRBV2	CASTDSASANYGYTF
TRBJ2-7	TRBV10-3	CAISAGTGARVYEQYF
TRBJ2-5	TRBV7-2	CASSPNSGPRETQYF
TRBJ2-7	TRBV4-1	CASSHDGTSGSYEQYF
TRBJ2-7	TRBV28	CASSPEIRETYEQYF
TRBJ1-5	TRBV30	CAWSSHGQGFQPQHF
TRBJ1-1	TRBV5-6	CASSLVVQNTEAFF
TRBJ2-2	TRBV9	CASSANTGELFF
TRBJ1-2	TRBV7-2	CASSLDIPGVGYTF
TRBJ2-1	TRBV2	CASSESTGTGSRLNEQFF